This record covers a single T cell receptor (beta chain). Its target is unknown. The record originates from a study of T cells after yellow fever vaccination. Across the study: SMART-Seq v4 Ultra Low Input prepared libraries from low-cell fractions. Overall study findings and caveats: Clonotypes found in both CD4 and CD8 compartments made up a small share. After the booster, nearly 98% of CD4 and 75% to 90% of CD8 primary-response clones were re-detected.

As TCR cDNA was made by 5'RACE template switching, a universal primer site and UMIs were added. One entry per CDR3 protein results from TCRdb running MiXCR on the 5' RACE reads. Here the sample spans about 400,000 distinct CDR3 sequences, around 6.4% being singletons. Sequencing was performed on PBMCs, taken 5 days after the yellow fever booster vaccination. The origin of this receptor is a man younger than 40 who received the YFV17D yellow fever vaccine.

The CDR3 spells CSAAQEDNEQYF. CDR3 coding DNA: TGCAGTGCTGCACAGGAGGACAACGAGCAGTACTTC. This chain links TRBV20-1 with TRBJ2-7; D tentatively fits TRBD1 or TRBD2 (5 bases each). V gave up 5 bases and J gave up 5 bases, with 13 bases separating them. Germline CDR1 and CDR2: DFQATT and SNEGSKA (reference sequence). There are 12 residues in the CDR3.